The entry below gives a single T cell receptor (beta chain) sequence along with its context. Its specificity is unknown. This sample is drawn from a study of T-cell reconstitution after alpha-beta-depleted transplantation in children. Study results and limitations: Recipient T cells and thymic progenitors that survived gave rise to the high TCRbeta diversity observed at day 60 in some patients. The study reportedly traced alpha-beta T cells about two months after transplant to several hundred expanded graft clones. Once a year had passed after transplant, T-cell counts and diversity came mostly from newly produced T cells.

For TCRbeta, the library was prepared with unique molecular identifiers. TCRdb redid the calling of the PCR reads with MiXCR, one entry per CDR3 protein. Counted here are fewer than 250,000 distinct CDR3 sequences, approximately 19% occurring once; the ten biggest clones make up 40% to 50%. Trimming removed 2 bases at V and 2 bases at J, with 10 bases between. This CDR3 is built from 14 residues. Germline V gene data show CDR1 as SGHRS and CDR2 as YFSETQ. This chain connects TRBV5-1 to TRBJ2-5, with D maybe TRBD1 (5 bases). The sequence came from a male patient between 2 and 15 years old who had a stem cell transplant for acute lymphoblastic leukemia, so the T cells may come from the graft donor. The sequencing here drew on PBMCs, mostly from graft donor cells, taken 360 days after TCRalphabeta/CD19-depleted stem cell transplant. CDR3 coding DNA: TGCGCCAGCAGCTTCGCAACAGGTCAAGAGACCCAGTACTTC. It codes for CASSFATGQETQYF.